This record concerns one TCR beta chain sequence. Its cognate antigen is unknown. Produced via immunoSEQ multiplex PCR; TCRdb's table is partial and in-frame only. This table holds about 82,000 clones, roughly nine tenths found once. The CDR3 consists of 14 residues. The germline CDR1 and CDR2 sequences are SGHTA and FQGNSA. The ends were cut back, 1 base at V and 4 bases at J, with 11 bases in the middle. This sample was taken from a study of OX40 agonist ivuxolimab in advanced cancers. Study at large: The patients' treatment was ivuxolimab, an agonistic anti-OX40 (CD134) antibody. Notes on the study in general: Several nonresponders also turned out to have low normalized T-cell clonal expansion. Relatively little clonal expansion, among the lowest observed, appeared in partial responders at 0.1-3.0 mg/kg.

Sampled blood was obtained at baseline, cycle 4 day 1, and cycle 7 day 1. This TCR derives from an adult with an advanced solid tumor such as melanoma, head and neck, liver or kidney cancer. The rearrangement links TRBV7-2 to TRBJ2-7; the D gene is possibly TRBD1 (5 bases). The sample was CD4+ or CD8+ T cells sorted from blood, taken in a trial of the OX40 agonist ivuxolimab. Here the CDR3 DNA reads TGTGCCAGCAGCTTAGGACAGCCACCTTACGAGCAGTACTTC. This sequence encodes CASSLGQPPYEQYF.